This T cell receptor (beta chain) was identified in a study of pediatric ulcerative colitis. One to two pinch biopsies were taken from the rectum during colonoscopy. TCRdb's table, derived via immunoSEQ multiplex PCR, lists solely in-frame clones and lacks some. The profile shows 15,000 or so clones, over 60% of them singletons. The trim removed 7 bases at V and 3 bases at J, leaving 22 bases unmatched. The germline CDR1 and CDR2 sequences are LNHDA and SQIVND (reference sequence). This CDR3 spans 19 amino acids. The source material was gut tissue. This sequence originates from a boy aged 10-17 years who was a control in a study of pediatric ulcerative colitis. The chain carries TRBV19 and TRBJ1-1, with TRBD1 matching over 8 bases. The CDR3 protein is CASTPGQATGPAWDTEAFF. The DNA for the CDR3 is TGTGCCAGTACCCCGGGACAGGCAACAGGTCCTGCATGGGACACTGAAGCTTTCTTT.